The 6 T cell receptor beta chains given below trace back to one sample, sequenced in a study of cytomegalovirus exposure and HLA in healthy donors. In the PCR, 60 Vbeta and 13 Jbeta primers were used. Generated by immunoSEQ multiplex PCR, the TCRdb table keeps only in-frame clones and is missing some. The table records 120,000 or so clones, 73% of them present only once. The specimen sequenced was PBMCs. All receptors derive from a woman aged 40-49 years in good health and CMV-seronegative.

The CDR3 coding sequence is TGTGCCAGCGTCAGGTTGGTGGGCTATGGCTACACCTTC. Its protein product is CASVRLVGYGYTF. The genes are TRBV7-2 and TRBJ1-2; D remains unclear. CDR3 length: 13 amino acids. V gave up 8 bases and J gave up 4 bases, with 14 bases separating them. The germline V gene encodes CDR1 SGHTA and CDR2 FQGNSA.

This rearrangement joins TRBV5-1 to TRBJ2-1; TRBD1 agrees at 7 bases. The germline gives CDR1 SGHRS, CDR2 YFSETQ. With V trimmed by 6 bases and J by 6 bases, 3 bases remained unmatched. The CDR3 loop spans 12 amino acids. CDR3 region: CASTGQINEQFF. DNA for the CDR3: TGCGCCAGCACGGGACAGATCAATGAGCAGTTCTTC.

This clone was found a few times. Its ends do not fully match the called genes, so a read error is possible. Other DNA sequences in this sample translate to the same CDR3. V gene TRBV4-1 combines with J gene TRBJ2-1; 9 nucleotides match TRBD2. Germline V CDR1 and CDR2: MGHRA, YSYEKL. There are 15 residues in the CDR3. In nucleotides, the CDR3 is TGTGCCAGCAGCCCCCGACTAGCGGAATACAATGAGCAGTTCTTC. It encodes CASSPRLAEYNEQFF.

J is TRBJ1-2 and V is TRBV5-1; a weak D match, TRBD1 (6 bases). This CDR3 region has 14 residues. Trimming cost V 4 bases and J 8 bases, with 18 bases left between them. Per germline, CDR1 SGHRS and CDR2 YFSETQ. The DNA for the CDR3 is TGCGCCAGCAGCCCGGGACATTCGATTCAGGGCTACACCTTC. Translating gives CASSPGHSIQGYTF.

The rearrangement uses TRBV7-2 and TRBJ2-5, with 10 positions matching TRBD2. The J call may not be correct, given that the DNA end is closer to TRBJ2-7. Germline V gene lookup returns CDR1 SGHTA and CDR2 FQGNSA. The CDR3 is 15 residues long. The CDR3 coding sequence is TGTGCCAGCAGCTTGGAGCGGGAGGGCCCCTACGAGCAGTACTTC. It specifies CASSLEREGPYEQYF.

This rearrangement joins TRBV5-8 to TRBJ2-1, with 11 bases aligning to TRBD2. With V trimmed by 4 bases and J by 12 bases, 12 bases remained unmatched. Germline V gives CDR1 SGHTS, CDR2 YDEGEE. The CDR3 covers 15 residues. CDR3 region: CASSPLSGGAPRQFF. The CDR3 DNA sequence: TGTGCCAGCAGCCCCCTTAGCGGGGGGGCCCCCCGGCAGTTCTTC.